These 18 T cell receptor beta chains originate from one sample sequenced in a study of long-term antiretroviral therapy in people with HIV. At the survey level, the v3.0 immunoSEQ assay was run. TCRdb's table, derived via immunoSEQ multiplex PCR, lists solely in-frame clones and lacks some. The repertoire consists of 25,000 to 35,000 clones, with roughly 84% occurring once and the leading ten covering 6.2%. The specimen comprised unsorted PBMCs, sampled 0.4 years after starting antiretroviral therapy. These receptors originate from a man younger than 30 with HIV.

The gene calls are TRBV5-4 and TRBJ2-5; TRBD1 aligns across 7 bases. The junction had 7 bases not matched to a gene; V was cut back by 4 bases and J by 1 base. CDR3 size: 15 residues. Per germline, CDR1 SGHNT and CDR2 YYREEE (reference sequence). The CDR3 sequence is CASSPGQLIQETQYF. The CDR3 bases are TGTGCCAGCAGCCCGGGACAGCTCATCCAAGAGACCCAGTACTTC.

This CDR3 reads CASSVGPGSNQPQHF. The DNA of the CDR3 is TGTGCCAGCAGCGTAGGGCCAGGTAGCAATCAGCCCCAGCATTTT. The chain employs TRBV9 and TRBJ1-5; D uncertain. Germline loops: CDR1 SGDLS, CDR2 YYNGEE. V was shortened by 0 bases and J by 0 bases, with 7 bases between the two germline ends. The CDR3 consists of 15 residues.

This chain links TRBV10-3 with TRBJ2-2; 10 positions agree with TRBD2. V trimming: 3 bases; J trimming: 8 bases; junction bases outside the gene matches: 12. CDR3 length: 17 amino acids. Germline assignment: CDR1 ENHRY and CDR2 SYGVKD. As DNA, the CDR3 is TGTGCCATCAGTGACCTACAACCTAGCGGGAGAGTAGGGGAGCTGTTTTTT. It codes for CAISDLQPSGRVGELFF.

The V call is TRBV18, the J call TRBJ2-7; perhaps D is TRBD1 or TRBD2 (5 bases each). This CDR3 has 15 amino acids. Per the germline V gene, CDR1 is KGHSH and CDR2 is LQKENI. The V and J ends lost 6 bases and 2 bases respectively, with 17 bases between them. CDR3 in amino acids: CASSPSEGPPYEQYF. The CDR3, as DNA: TGTGCCAGCTCCCCCAGCGAGGGGCCCCCCTACGAGCAGTACTTC.

The rearrangement links TRBV4-1 to TRBJ2-3; TRBD1 is a possible D gene (5 bases). V was trimmed by 4 bases and J by 2 bases, leaving 25 bases between them. The CDR3 totals 19 residues. Germline loops: CDR1 MGHRA, CDR2 YSYEKL. The CDR3 reads CASSPFPASRRGNTDTQYF. CDR3 coding DNA: TGCGCCAGCAGCCCCTTCCCGGCTTCCCGAAGGGGAAACACAGATACGCAGTATTTT.

This chain links TRBV7-8 with TRBJ1-2, with 7 nucleotides matching TRBD1. This CDR3 has 14 amino acids. The V gene end was trimmed by 5 bases and the J gene end by 10 bases; junction bases not matched to a gene: 13. CDR1 and CDR2 from the germline V gene are SGHVS and FQNEAQ. The CDR3 here is CASSPSGWTGVYTF. In DNA form, the CDR3 reads TGTGCCAGCAGCCCTAGTGGCTGGACAGGCGTCTACACCTTC. Drawing the rest from reference TRBV7-8 and TRBJ1-2, the complete variable domain is GAGVSQSPRYKVAKRGQDVALRCDPISGHVSLFWYQQALGQGPEFLTYFQNEAQLDKSGLPSDRFFAERPEGSVSTLKIQRTQQEDSAVYLCASSPSGWTGVYTFGSGTRLTVV.

The chain carries TRBV10-3 and TRBJ2-7; D is unresolved. The germline gives CDR1 ENHRY, CDR2 SYGVKD. This CDR3 is built from 15 residues. The V end lost 3 bases, the J end lost 0 bases, and 12 bases lay between the germline ends. CDR3 sequence reads: CAISDRQDSSYEQYF. The CDR3 DNA reads TGTGCCATCAGTGATAGGCAGGATAGCTCCTACGAGCAGTACTTC.

The chain carries TRBV6-1 and TRBJ1-1, with a tentative D call TRBD1 (6 bases). The CDR3 is made up of 13 amino acids. Germline V lookup: CDR1 MNHNS, CDR2 SASEGT. V was shortened by 4 bases and J by 4 bases, with 10 bases between the two germline ends. In nucleotides, the CDR3 is TGTGCCAGCAGTGGGGGAGGGGGCACTGAAGCTTTCTTT. Translating it yields CASSGGGGTEAFF.

The genes are TRBV5-1 and TRBJ1-5; perhaps TRBD1 as D (6 bases). The CDR3 has 16 amino acids. V was shortened by 4 bases and J by 0 bases, with 14 bases between the two germline ends. Per germline, CDR1 SGHRS and CDR2 YFSETQ. This chain's CDR3 is CASSPDGQYSNQPQHF. The CDR3 nucleotides are TGCGCCAGCAGCCCGGATGGACAGTATAGCAATCAGCCCCAGCATTTT. Supplemented by reference TRBV5-1 and TRBJ1-5, the full variable domain reads KAGVTQTPRYLIKTRGQQVTLSCSPISGHRSVSWYQQTPGQGLQFLFEYFSETQRNKGNFPGRFSGRQFSNSRSEMNVSTLELGDSALYLCASSPDGQYSNQPQHFGDGTRLSIL.

The chain employs TRBV18 and TRBJ2-1; D gene ambiguous. CDR1 and CDR2 from the germline V gene are KGHSH and LQKENI. The CDR3 is 13 residues long. V dropped 3 bases and J dropped 2 bases, with 5 bases sitting between them. CDR3 in amino acids: CASSPETYNEQFF. CDR3 coding DNA: TGTGCCAGCTCACCGGAGACCTACAATGAGCAGTTCTTC.

This clone was seen only a few times. The chain has TRBV4-3 and TRBJ2-3; TRBD2 matches 8 bases. Germline loops: CDR1 LGHNA, CDR2 YSLEER. V gave up 0 bases and J gave up 3 bases; unmatched junction bases: 8. CDR3 length: 17 residues. CDR3 nucleotides: TGCGCCAGCAGCCAAGACCGTGCAGCGGGAGTTACAGATACGCAGTATTTT. Protein: CASSQDRAAGVTDTQYF.

The rearrangement links TRBV27 to TRBJ1-2; a possible D gene is TRBD1 (6 bases). This CDR3 has 13 residues. V was cut by 6 bases and J by 7 bases, with 15 bases left in between. CDR1 and CDR2 from the germline V gene are MNHEY and SMNVEV (reference sequence). The DNA of the CDR3 is TGTGCCAGCAGCCCACAGGGTGTTGGTGGCTACACCTTC. This translates into CASSPQGVGGYTF.

The V gene is TRBV27, the J gene TRBJ2-7; weak D call: TRBD2 (6 bases). The CDR3 consists of 13 residues. V lost 4 bases and J lost 1, with 8 bases in between. Germline loops: CDR1 MNHEY, CDR2 SMNVEV (reference sequence). The CDR3 protein is CASSWRGSYEQYF. The CDR3 coding sequence is TGTGCCAGCAGTTGGAGGGGTTCCTACGAGCAGTACTTC.

This clone was detected only once. This chain uses TRBV29-1 with TRBJ2-1; 10 bases align to TRBD2. This CDR3 contains 14 residues. V shed 5 bases, J shed 3 bases, and the junction held 4 bases outside the gene matches. Germline CDR1 is SQVTM and CDR2 is ANQGSEA. The CDR3 coding sequence is TGCAGCGTTATCGGACTAGCGGACTACAATGAGCAGTTCTTC. Amino acids: CSVIGLADYNEQFF.

The chain has TRBV28 and TRBJ2-2; TRBD1 might be the D (6 bases). The CDR3 is made up of 16 amino acids. The germline gives CDR1 MDHEN, CDR2 SYDVKM. Between the trimmed V and J ends, which lost 4 bases and 1 base, there was a span of 13 bases. In DNA form, the CDR3 reads TGTGCCAGCAGTTATGACAGGTCAAGGAACACCGGGGAGCTGTTTTTT. This sequence encodes CASSYDRSRNTGELFF.

The chain is built from TRBV28 and TRBJ2-2, with no clear D. The CDR3 runs to 15 residues. V lost 3 bases and J 3 bases, leaving 11 bases between the germline ends. Germline CDR1 MDHEN, CDR2 SYDVKM. CDR3 region: CASSFGDTDTGELFF. The DNA for the CDR3 is TGTGCCAGCAGTTTTGGCGACACCGACACCGGGGAGCTGTTTTTT.

This clone was counted a single time. This chain uses TRBV28 with TRBJ1-2; D unclear. The CDR3 extends over 18 amino acids. The V end was cut by 2 bases, the J end by 5 bases, with 24 bases between. The germline gives CDR1 MDHEN, CDR2 SYDVKM. CDR3 sequence reads: CASSLVLVTAREGYGYTF. CDR3 in DNA: TGTGCCAGCAGTTTAGTTTTGGTCACAGCACGCGAGGGTTATGGCTACACCTTC.

This clone has only a few counts. This CDR3 is CASSIAANRNTEAFF. The CDR3 DNA follows: TGTGCCAGTAGTATAGCGGCTAACAGGAACACTGAAGCTTTCTTT. V is TRBV19 and J is TRBJ1-1; D unresolved. Deletions cut 1 base from V and 1 base from J, with 10 bases between. CDR3 length: 15 amino acids. From germline, CDR1 is LNHDA and CDR2 SQIVND (reference sequence). Together with reference TRBV19 and TRBJ1-1, the CDR3 gives the full variable domain: DGGITQSPKYLFRKEGQNVTLSCEQNLNHDAMYWYRQDPGQGLRLIYYSQIVNDFQKGDIAEGYSVSREKKESFPLTVTSAQKNPTAFYLCASSIAANRNTEAFFGQGTRLTVV.